These 17 T cell receptor beta chains originate from one sample sequenced in a study of blood T cell repertoires in COVID-19 (dated by TCRdb to between 2020 and 2021). To prepare the library, the immunoSEQ multiplex PCR assay was applied. The source is immuneACCESS, and TCRdb retained only in-frame sequences with V and J called. Part of the clones is not carried over; for the studies checked, unresolved V genes explain less than half of this, and the remainder is unexplained. The sample table holds 180,000 or so clones, of which 82% were seen once. Roughly 8.1% of the sample rests with the top ten. Input material: peripheral blood. These receptors all come from a woman in her sixties or seventies with acute or convalescent COVID-19.

The chain has TRBV14 and TRBJ1-2; 8 nucleotides match TRBD1. The germline CDR1 and CDR2 sequences are SGHDN and FVKESK. The CDR3 is made up of 15 amino acids. V lost 4 bases, J lost 4 bases, and 8 bases stayed unmatched. In nucleotides, the CDR3 is TGTGCCAGCAGCCCGACAGGGGCGTCGAGCTATGGCTACACCTTC. This codes for CASSPTGASSYGYTF.

This clone was detected once. The CDR3 coding sequence is TGTGCCAGCAGATCCGGGACAGGGGCCTACGAGCAGTACTTC. Translated: CASRSGTGAYEQYF. The J gene is TRBJ2-7, the V gene TRBV7-8, with 10 bases fitting TRBD1. Germline CDR1 is SGHVS and CDR2 is FQNEAQ. V dropped 6 bases and J dropped 2; count of bases not matched to a gene: 4. The CDR3 extends over 14 amino acids.

This sequence joins TRBV28 and TRBJ1-1; D gene unclear. V shed 6 bases and J shed 7 bases, with 12 bases lying between them. The CDR3 contains 12 residues. The germline V gene has CDR1 MDHEN and CDR2 SYDVKM. The CDR3, as DNA: TGTGCCAGCAGGCGGAGACCGGGTGAAGCTTTCTTT. This codes for CASRRRPGEAFF.

The V gene is TRBV7-8, the J gene TRBJ1-4; TRBD1 is a possible D gene (6 bases). The CDR3 is 14 residues long. Per germline, CDR1 SGHVS and CDR2 FQNEAQ. Trimming removed 5 bases from V and 4 bases from J, with 11 bases in between. The CDR3 sequence: CASSLRDINEKLFF. The CDR3 DNA sequence: TGTGCCAGCAGCCTGAGGGACATTAATGAAAAACTGTTTTTT.

J is TRBJ2-7 and V is TRBV11-2; 13 nucleotides agree with TRBD2. Germline lookup yields CDR1 SGHAT and CDR2 FQNNGV. The CDR3 consists of 16 residues. V shed 4 bases, J shed 3 bases, and the junction held 6 bases outside the gene matches. The CDR3 DNA sequence: TGTGCCAGCAGCTCGGGACTAGCGGGGAGTCGCTACGAGCAGTACTTC. Residues: CASSSGLAGSRYEQYF.

This chain uses TRBV6-1 with TRBJ1-4, with 8 bases identical to TRBD1. V trimming: 2 bases; J trimming: 4 bases; junction bases outside the gene matches: 15. This CDR3 region has 19 residues. CDR1 MNHNS and CDR2 SASEGT come from the germline V gene. Here the CDR3 reads CASSERRKGQVIINEKLFF. In DNA, the CDR3 is TGTGCCAGCAGTGAAAGGAGGAAGGGACAGGTCATTATTAATGAAAAACTGTTTTTT.

The chain links TRBV10-3 to TRBJ2-5, with D possibly matching TRBD2 (7 bases). CDR3 length: 14 residues. CDR1 ENHRY and CDR2 SYGVKD come from the germline V gene. With 3 bases removed from V and 4 bases from J, the gap between germline ends came to 12 bases. The CDR3 DNA is TGTGCCATCAGTGACGGGGGGCCCAGAGAGACCCAGTACTTC. This sequence encodes CAISDGGPRETQYF.

The chain joins TRBV2 to TRBJ1-4, with 8 bases fitting TRBD1. The V and J ends lost 4 bases and 6 bases, in that order; junction bases with no gene match: 1. The CDR3 totals 13 residues. CDR1 SNHLY and CDR2 FYNNEI come from the germline V gene. CDR3 sequence: CASSGTGHEKLFF. The DNA for the CDR3 is TGTGCCAGCAGTGGGACAGGGCATGAAAAACTGTTTTTT.

The V gene is TRBV11-2, the J gene TRBJ2-3, with 8 bases fitting TRBD2. CDR3 length equals 14 residues. Trimming removed 3 bases from V and 3 bases from J; junction bases left unmatched: 2. Germline V gives CDR1 SGHAT, CDR2 FQNNGV. CDR3 in amino acids: CASSFERGTDTQYF. CDR3 sequence (DNA): TGTGCCAGCAGCTTTGAGCGGGGGACAGATACGCAGTATTTT.

The rearrangement joins TRBV5-1 to TRBJ1-1; D call uncertain. Germline V CDR1 and CDR2: SGHRS, YFSETQ. Deletions cut 0 bases from V and 6 bases from J, with 9 bases between. CDR3 length: 13 residues. CDR3 protein: CASSLEWAPEAFF. As DNA, the CDR3 is TGCGCCAGCAGCTTGGAGTGGGCGCCTGAAGCTTTCTTT. Full variable domain (rest looked up from reference TRBV5-1 and TRBJ1-1): KAGVTQTPRYLIKTRGQQVTLSCSPISGHRSVSWYQQTPGQGLQFLFEYFSETQRNKGNFPGRFSGRQFSNSRSEMNVSTLELGDSALYLCASSLEWAPEAFFGQGTRLTVV.

A word on this clone: At the DNA level, this CDR3 is encoded by other sequences in the same sample as well. CDR3 sequence: CASSLSGTGYTDTQYF. The CDR3 nucleotides read TGTGCCAGCAGTTTATCGGGGACAGGGTACACAGATACGCAGTATTTT. The V gene is TRBV27, the J gene TRBJ2-3; 9 bases agree with TRBD1. In germline, CDR1 is MNHEY, CDR2 SMNVEV (reference sequence). The CDR3 has 16 amino acids. V lost 0 bases, J lost 2 bases, and 3 bases stayed unmatched.

V is TRBV4-1 and J is TRBJ1-5; D is unclear. Looked up from germline, CDR1 is MGHRA and CDR2 is YSYEKL. V was shortened by 0 bases and J by 7 bases, with 10 bases between the two germline ends. The length of the CDR3 is 14 residues. CDR3 in amino acids: CASSQDGSSQPQHF. The CDR3 coding sequence is TGCGCCAGCAGCCAAGATGGTAGTTCCCAGCCCCAGCATTTT.

The rearrangement uses TRBV29-1 and TRBJ2-1, with a tentative D call TRBD1 (6 bases). This CDR3 has 12 amino acids. The germline V gene has CDR1 SQVTM and CDR2 ANQGSEA. V was clipped by 7 bases and J by 13 bases, with 20 bases between them. Written as DNA, the CDR3 is TGCAGCGGAAGGGGGACAAAAATAAGTCAGTTCTTC. This sequence encodes CSGRGTKISQFF.

The chain combines TRBV27 with TRBJ1-5, with a weak D call TRBD1 (5 bases). Germline CDR1 reads MNHEY; CDR2 reads SMNVEV (reference sequence). The germline V and J ends were trimmed by 3 bases and 4 bases, with 10 bases remaining between them. The CDR3 is 14 amino acids. The chain's CDR3 is CASSFGSGNQPQHF. CDR3 nucleotides: TGTGCCAGCAGTTTCGGATCAGGGAATCAGCCCCAGCATTTT.

The chain combines TRBV9 with TRBJ1-2; possible D gene TRBD1, 5 bases. Germline V CDR1 and CDR2: SGDLS, YYNGEE. Trimming stripped 3 bases from V and 11 bases from J, with 14 bases between. This CDR3 contains 12 residues. The CDR3 spells CASSAVQVFYTF. The CDR3 nucleotides are TGTGCCAGCAGCGCGGTACAGGTTTTTTACACCTTC.

The CDR3 here is CASSLNLAGGPTDTQYF. The CDR3 DNA is TGTGCCAGCAGCTTAAACCTAGCGGGGGGGCCGACAGATACGCAGTATTTT. V and J are TRBV7-9 and TRBJ2-3, with 12 bases lining up with TRBD2. The CDR3 contains 17 residues. The V segment lost 2 bases and the J segment 3 bases; nucleotides outside the gene matches: 6. The germline V gene has CDR1 SEHNR and CDR2 FQNEAQ (reference sequence).

The gene calls are TRBV15 and TRBJ2-7; 13 bases line up with TRBD2. The V segment lost 5 bases and the J segment 2 bases; nucleotides outside the gene matches: 3. The germline gives CDR1 LNHNV, CDR2 YYDKDF (reference sequence). The CDR3 contains 15 residues. The CDR3 bases are TGTGCCACCAGCCCGGGACTAGCGGGGACCTACGAGCAGTACTTC. It translates to CATSPGLAGTYEQYF.